These 30 T cell receptor beta chains were sequenced from one sample in a study of read filtering for tumor transcriptome and immune sequencing. The library was built from about 370 ng RNA with molecular barcoded adaptors for alpha/delta and beta/gamma chains. MiXCR, run by TCRdb on the reads, gives a single entry per CDR3 protein. The sample has under 35,000 distinct CDR3 sequences; approximately 17% are singletons. Specimen: a population of CD138-negative cells sorted from bone marrow. The receptors originated from a donor at least 40 years old with multiple myeloma.

This clonotype showed up many times. The genes are TRBV9 and TRBJ1-4; D call uncertain. V was trimmed by 0 bases and J by 4 bases, leaving 10 bases between them. Per the germline V gene, CDR1 is SGDLS and CDR2 is YYNGEE. This CDR3 has 15 amino acids. DNA of the CDR3: TGTGCCAGCAGCGTAGATGGGGTCGGTAATGAAAAACTGTTTTTT. Translating it yields CASSVDGVGNEKLFF.

The chain is built from TRBV20-1 and TRBJ2-7, with D possibly called TRBD1 or TRBD2 (5 bases each). CDR3 length equals 14 residues. Trimming removed 5 bases from V and 7 bases from J, with 21 bases in between. Germline CDR1 DFQATT, CDR2 SNEGSKA (reference sequence). CDR3 nucleotide sequence: TGCAGTGCTCTTCGTTCGGGACCCGCCCCTGAGCAGTACTTC. Protein sequence: CSALRSGPAPEQYF.

On this clonotype: A much larger clone is a single base away; this may be a read error. The rearrangement links TRBV2 to TRBJ1-5; no definite D call. The length of the CDR3 is 14 residues. Germline V CDR1 and CDR2: SNHLY, FYNNEI. Deletions cut 6 bases from V and 6 bases from J, with 15 bases between. The CDR3 spells CASRPTEVSQPQHF. The CDR3 region has the DNA TGTGCCAGCAGACCTACAGAGGTGTCTCAGCCCCAGCATTTT.

In its sample, this clonotype was seen many times. CDR3 sequence: CASSLAGDRVNEAFF. Written as DNA, the CDR3 is TGTGCCAGCAGCTTGGCCGGGGACAGGGTTAATGAAGCTTTCTTT. The chain carries TRBV5-4 and TRBJ1-1; 9 bases fit TRBD1. The CDR3 extends over 15 amino acids. Germline CDR1 SGHNT, CDR2 YYREEE (reference sequence). The V and J ends lost 0 bases and 7 bases, in that order; junction bases with no gene match: 7. Drawing the rest from reference TRBV5-4 and TRBJ1-1, the complete variable domain is ETGVTQSPTHLIKTRGQQVTLRCSSQSGHNTVSWYQQALGQGPQFIFQYYREEENGRGNFPPRFSGLQFPNYSSELNVNALELDDSALYLCASSLAGDRVNEAFFGQGTRLTVV.

The sample holds many counts of this clonotype. V is TRBV5-1 and J is TRBJ2-3; TRBD1 matches at 9 bases. Losses at the gene ends were 9 bases for V and 1 base for J; bases not matched to a gene: 3. The CDR3 runs to 13 residues. Germline V gives CDR1 SGHRS, CDR2 YFSETQ. The CDR3 region has the DNA TGCGCCACCAGGACAGGGGGCACAGATACGCAGTATTTT. This encodes CATRTGGTDTQYF. The full variable domain, with the rest looked up from reference TRBV5-1 and TRBJ2-3, is KAGVTQTPRYLIKTRGQQVTLSCSPISGHRSVSWYQQTPGQGLQFLFEYFSETQRNKGNFPGRFSGRQFSNSRSEMNVSTLELGDSALYLCATRTGGTDTQYFGPGTRLTVL.

At least ten counts were recorded for this clonotype. This sequence joins TRBV28 and TRBJ2-5; 7 bases are a match to TRBD1. After removal of 2 bases from V and 5 bases from J, the junction contained 2 bases not matched to a gene. The CDR3 sequence is 13 residues long. Germline CDR1 and CDR2: MDHEN and SYDVKM. The CDR3 loop is CASSLRQGETQYF. The CDR3 nucleotides read TGTGCCAGCAGTTTAAGACAGGGTGAGACCCAGTACTTC. The full variable domain, with the rest looked up from reference TRBV28 and TRBJ2-5, is DVKVTQSSRYLVKRTGEKVFLECVQDMDHENMFWYRQDPGLGLRLIYFSYDVKMKEKGDIPEGYSVSREKKERFSLILESASTNQTSMYLCASSLRQGETQYFGPGTRLLVL.

Regarding this clonotype: Here the CDR3 omits its conserved ending phenylalanine or tryptophan, so a read error is the likely source. V gene TRBV6-6 combines with J gene TRBJ2-1, with no clear D. The CDR3 covers 14 residues. CDR1 is MNHNY and CDR2 is SVGAGI in the germline V gene (reference sequence). The CDR3 DNA reads as TGCGCCAGCAGTTCGTATTCCTCCTACAATGAGCAGTTCCTC. It codes for CASSSYSSYNEQFL.

The chain couples TRBV28 to TRBJ2-1; 11 nucleotides match TRBD2. The J segment lost 9 bases and the V segment lost 7 bases, leaving 8 bases of the junction unmatched. The CDR3 spans 14 residues. Germline CDR1 is MDHEN and CDR2 is SYDVKM. CDR3 amino acids: CASTATSGSGEQFF. CDR3 coding DNA: TGTGCCAGCACCGCTACTAGCGGGAGCGGTGAGCAGTTCTTC.

DNA for the CDR3: TGTGCCAGCAGCTTAGCCGGAAACACCATATATTTT. Translating it yields CASSLAGNTIYF. This chain links TRBV11-2 with TRBJ1-3; D is unclear. The V end was cut by 1 base, the J end by 4 bases, with 2 bases between. Germline values: CDR1 SGHAT, CDR2 FQNNGV. The CDR3 is made up of 12 amino acids.

This clonotype was seen ten or more times. The chain links TRBV20-1 to TRBJ2-7; TRBD2 is a possible D gene (6 bases). The CDR3 contains 12 residues. Germline V gene lookup returns CDR1 DFQATT and CDR2 SNEGSKA (reference sequence). Trimming pared 5 bases from V and 5 bases from J, leaving 13 bases between. This CDR3 is CSARRARDEQYF. CDR3 nucleotides: TGCAGTGCTCGGAGGGCCCGGGACGAGCAGTACTTC.

This clonotype appeared many times. The chain combines TRBV4-1 with TRBJ1-4, with 12 positions matching TRBD1. The trim removed 0 bases at V and 7 bases at J, leaving 6 bases unmatched. Germline CDR1 and CDR2: MGHRA and YSYEKL. This CDR3 region has 17 residues. The chain's CDR3 is CASSQDAGTGGSEKLFF. The CDR3 DNA reads as TGCGCCAGCAGCCAAGACGCTGGGACAGGGGGCTCTGAAAAACTGTTTTTT.

As to this clonotype: It differs at one base from a far larger clone, so likely a read error. The gene calls are TRBV11-1 and TRBJ2-1, with a possible D match to TRBD1 (5 bases). CDR1 is SGHAT, CDR2 FQDESV, per germline (reference sequence). V was shortened by 1 base and J by 9 bases, with 16 bases between the two germline ends. The CDR3 is made up of 15 amino acids. CDR3: CASSLGGAANSEQFF. The CDR3 DNA follows: TGTGCCAGCAGCTTAGGGGGCGCGGCCAACAGTGAGCAGTTCTTC.

The chain couples TRBV13 to TRBJ2-3, with D unclear. In germline, CDR1 is PRHDT, CDR2 FYEKMQ (reference sequence). The V end lost 3 bases, the J end lost 0 bases, and 4 bases lay between the germline ends. This CDR3 region has 13 residues. The CDR3 region is CASSFQSTDTQYF. The CDR3 coding sequence is TGTGCCAGCAGCTTCCAAAGCACAGATACGCAGTATTTT. Full variable domain (remainder filled in from reference TRBV13 and TRBJ2-3): AAGVIQSPRHLIKEKRETATLKCYPIPRHDTVYWYQQGPGQDPQFLISFYEKMQSDKGSIPDRFSAQQFSDYHSELNMSSLELGDSALYFCASSFQSTDTQYFGPGTRLTVL.

This clonotype occurred many times. The chain couples TRBV12-3 or TRBV12-4 to TRBJ1-1; 8 bases match TRBD1. The CDR3 extends over 13 amino acids. The trim removed 5 bases at V and 5 bases at J, leaving 4 bases unmatched. The CDR3 DNA reads TGTGCCAGCAGTAGGGACAGGTATACTGAAGCTTTCTTT. Its translation is CASSRDRYTEAFF.

This clonotype was counted between two and nine times. Given a much more abundant clone one base away, this may be a read error. This chain connects TRBV6-6 to TRBJ2-7, with TRBD2 matching over 11 bases. Germline V gene lookup returns CDR1 MNHNY and CDR2 SVGAGI (reference sequence). CDR3 length: 16 residues. This CDR3 is CSSSHPIAGGPAEQYF. The CDR3 DNA reads TGTTCCAGCAGTCACCCTATAGCGGGAGGGCCGGCCGAGCAGTACTTC.

Note on this clonotype: A much bigger clone sits one base away, suggesting this may be a read error. V usage is TRBV12-3 or TRBV12-4 and J usage is TRBJ1-1; D not certain. Between the trimmed V and J ends, which lost 6 bases and 1 base, there was a span of 12 bases. CDR3 length: 14 residues. CDR3 amino acids: CASRSGRPNTEAFF. The CDR3 DNA follows: TGTGCCAGCAGGTCCGGACGACCGAACACTGAAGCTTTCTTT.

There are a few counts of this clonotype. This may be a read error, as it is one base from a much larger clone. The CDR3 nucleotides are TGTGCCGGCATGAGGGACGAGCAGTACTTC. Protein product: CAGMRDEQYF. The V call is TRBV2, the J call TRBJ2-7, with D possibly TRBD2 on 5 matching bases. Germline CDR1 SNHLY, CDR2 FYNNEI. Trimming left V 11 bases short and J 5 bases short, with 10 bases between. This CDR3 is 10 amino acids long.

This chain links TRBV2 with TRBJ1-4; TRBD1 agrees at 8 bases. Losses at the gene ends were 6 bases for V and 3 bases for J; bases not matched to a gene: 0. The CDR3 is 13 amino acids. The germline gives CDR1 SNHLY, CDR2 FYNNEI. CDR3 sequence reads: CASRDRANEKLFF. DNA of the CDR3: TGTGCCAGCAGGGACAGGGCTAATGAAAAACTGTTTTTT.

This clonotype has ten or more counts. The gene calls are TRBV7-9 and TRBJ2-3; 7 bases align to TRBD2. The germline V gene encodes CDR1 SEHNR and CDR2 FQNEAQ (reference sequence). Trimming removed 6 bases from V and 4 bases from J; junction bases left unmatched: 4. The CDR3 is 13 amino acids. The CDR3: CASSPGGPDTQYF. The DNA of the CDR3 is TGTGCCAGCAGTCCGGGGGGTCCAGATACGCAGTATTTT. Full variable domain (missing parts from reference TRBV7-9 and TRBJ2-3): DTGVSQNPRHKITKRGQNVTFRCDPISEHNRLYWYRQTLGQGPEFLTYFQNEAQLEKSRLLSDRFSAERPKGSFSTLEIQRTEQGDSAMYLCASSPGGPDTQYFGPGTRLTVL.

J is TRBJ1-6 and V is TRBV5-1; D may be TRBD1 (5 bases). V lost 0 bases and J lost 9, with 10 bases in between. The CDR3 sequence is 14 residues long. The germline gives CDR1 SGHRS, CDR2 YFSETQ. The CDR3 spells CASSLEGEVSPLHF. CDR3 nucleotide sequence: TGCGCCAGCAGCTTGGAAGGGGAGGTTTCACCCCTCCACTTT.

Ten or more counts support this clonotype. The chain recombines TRBV5-1 with TRBJ2-7, with 8 nucleotides matching TRBD2. V was pared by 3 bases and J by 0 bases, with 5 bases of the junction left unmatched. Germline CDR1 is SGHRS and CDR2 is YFSETQ. The CDR3 sequence is 15 residues long. The CDR3 DNA follows: TGCGCCAGCAGCTCCGCGGGGGGCATCTCCTACGAGCAGTACTTC. This codes for CASSSAGGISYEQYF.

J is TRBJ2-1 and V is TRBV9; TRBD2 might be the D (5 bases). Looked up from germline, CDR1 is SGDLS and CDR2 is YYNGEE. The CDR3 has 16 residues. V lost 0 bases and J 3 bases, leaving 13 bases between the germline ends. CDR3 sequence reads: CASSVEVSGGYNEQFF. The CDR3 coding sequence is TGTGCCAGCAGCGTAGAAGTGAGTGGAGGCTACAATGAGCAGTTCTTC.

This clonotype was recorded once. The rearrangement joins TRBV12-3 or TRBV12-4 to TRBJ2-6; D gene unclear. This CDR3 comprises 17 residues. V was trimmed by 8 bases and J by 4 bases, leaving 21 bases between them. CDR3 region: CASGRPRPESGANVLTF. CDR3 nucleotides: TGTGCCAGCGGTAGGCCCCGGCCAGAGTCAGGGGCCAACGTCCTGACTTTC.

This clonotype was recorded only once. J is TRBJ2-5 and V is TRBV12-3 or TRBV12-4, with 9 bases identical to TRBD1. The CDR3 contains 14 residues. J lost 4 bases, V lost 1 base, and 1 base had no gene match. This CDR3 is CASSLGTGVETQYF. In DNA, the CDR3 is TGTGCCAGCAGTTTAGGGACAGGGGTAGAGACCCAGTACTTC.

This clonotype has a single count. A far larger clone is off by one base, so a read error is likely. The chain combines TRBV2 with TRBJ2-3; 11 nucleotides align to TRBD2. This CDR3 spans 15 amino acids. J was trimmed by 1 base and V by 3 bases; bases with no gene match: 0. CDR1 is SNHLY, CDR2 FYNNEI, per germline. The CDR3 here is CASSETSGGTDTQYF. CDR3 nucleotides: TGTGCCAGCAGTGAGACTAGCGGGGGCACAGATACGCAGTATTTT.

With respect to this clonotype: This may be a read error, as it is one base from a much larger clone. V gene TRBV7-2 combines with J gene TRBJ2-7, with D possibly being TRBD2 (5 bases). Germline-derived CDR1 and CDR2 are SGHTA and FQGNSA. The CDR3 extends over 13 amino acids. CDR3 amino acids: CASSFGVSYEQHF. DNA of the CDR3: TGTGCCAGCAGTTTCGGGGTTTCGTACGAGCAGCACTTC.

Ten or more counts support this clonotype. The V and J genes are TRBV7-2 and TRBJ2-1; D remains ambiguous. CDR1 and CDR2 from the germline V gene are SGHTA and FQGNSA. This CDR3 contains 15 residues. The ends were cut back, 3 bases at V and 9 bases at J, with 18 bases in the middle. CDR3 nucleotides: TGTGCCAGCAGCTTGAGTTCGCCCCTGACGGGTGAGCAGTTCTTC. Amino acid sequence: CASSLSSPLTGEQFF.

There are a few counts of this clonotype. The chain employs TRBV20-1 and TRBJ2-7, with D possibly being TRBD1 or TRBD2 (5 bases each). The CDR3 runs to 12 residues. Trimming removed 6 bases at V and 3 bases at J, with 12 bases between. Germline V gene data show CDR1 as DFQATT and CDR2 as SNEGSKA (reference sequence). DNA for the CDR3: TGCAGTGCCTGCCGGGACGACTACGAGCAGTACTTC. Translation gives CSACRDDYEQYF.

This clonotype was observed a handful of times. The chain recombines TRBV6-1 with TRBJ1-6; D remains unclear. The CDR3 has 16 residues. The V end was cut by 0 bases, the J end by 8 bases, with 14 bases between. Looked up from germline, CDR1 is MNHNS and CDR2 is SASEGT. The CDR3 region has the DNA TGTGCCAGCAGTGAAGCAGCGGGGTTCATGGATTCACCCCTCCACTTT. Protein sequence: CASSEAAGFMDSPLHF.

In this sample, this clonotype turned up many times. V usage is TRBV12-3 or TRBV12-4 and J usage is TRBJ2-7, with 15 positions matching TRBD2. This CDR3 spans 14 amino acids. V was pared by 6 bases and J by 12 bases, with 9 bases of the junction left unmatched. The CDR3 sequence is CASSQGLAGGPGYF. CDR3 nucleotides: TGTGCCAGCAGCCAAGGACTAGCGGGAGGGCCCGGGTACTTC.